The text below deals with one T cell receptor beta chain. Antigen: not known. The sample originates from a study of CD8 T cells in Susac syndrome. The CDR3 extends over 14 amino acids. The ends were cut back, 5 bases at V and 4 bases at J, with 13 bases in the middle. Germline CDR1 SGHTA, CDR2 FQGNSA. Broader study findings: The study recognized that the number of individuals in its TCR sequencing and HLA analysis was relatively small.

Sequencing of TCR beta, carried out with a high-throughput approach, was applied to CD8+ and CD4+ T cells from the blood. Through negative isolation, CD4+ and CD8+ T cells were obtained, while TEMRA cells were enriched using FACS. RNA amounts of about 0.5 to 1 ug underwent reverse transcription with random hexamers. TCR beta CDR3 was amplified by immunoSEQ covering 54 Vbeta and 13 Jbeta. From the immunoSEQ multiplex PCR reads, TCRdb called clonotypes with MiXCR, one entry per CDR3 protein. The sample lists about 130,000 distinct CDR3 sequences, approximately 94% occurring once. The chain joins TRBV7-2 to TRBJ2-3; maybe TRBD1 (6 bases). This sequence originates from a human donor with multiple sclerosis. Source material: CD4+ T cells from PBMCs. CDR3 nucleotide sequence: TGTGCCAGCAGCGTCAGGGGTGGCGCAGATACGCAGTATTTT. This codes for CASSVRGGADTQYF.